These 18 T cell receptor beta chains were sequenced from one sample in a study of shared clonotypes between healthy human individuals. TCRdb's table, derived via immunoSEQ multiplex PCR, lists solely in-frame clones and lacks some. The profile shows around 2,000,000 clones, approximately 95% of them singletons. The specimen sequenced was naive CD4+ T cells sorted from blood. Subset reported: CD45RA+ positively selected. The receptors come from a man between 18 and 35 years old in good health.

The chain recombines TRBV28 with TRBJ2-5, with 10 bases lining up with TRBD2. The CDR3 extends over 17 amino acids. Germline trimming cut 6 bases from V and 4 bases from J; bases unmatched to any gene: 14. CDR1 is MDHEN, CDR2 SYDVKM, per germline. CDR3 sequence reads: CASSFASWERGGETQYF. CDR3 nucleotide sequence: TGTGCCAGCAGCTTCGCCTCTTGGGAGCGGGGGGGAGAGACCCAGTACTTC.

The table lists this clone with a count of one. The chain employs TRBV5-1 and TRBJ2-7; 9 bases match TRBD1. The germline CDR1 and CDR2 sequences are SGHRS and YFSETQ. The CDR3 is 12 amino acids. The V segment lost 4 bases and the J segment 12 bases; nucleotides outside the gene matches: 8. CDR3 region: CASSNGQGIAYF. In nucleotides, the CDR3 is TGCGCCAGCAGCAACGGACAGGGGATTGCGTACTTC. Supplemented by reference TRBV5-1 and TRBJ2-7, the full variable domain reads KAGVTQTPRYLIKTRGQQVTLSCSPISGHRSVSWYQQTPGQGLQFLFEYFSETQRNKGNFPGRFSGRQFSNSRSEMNVSTLELGDSALYLCASSNGQGIAYFGPGTRLTVT.

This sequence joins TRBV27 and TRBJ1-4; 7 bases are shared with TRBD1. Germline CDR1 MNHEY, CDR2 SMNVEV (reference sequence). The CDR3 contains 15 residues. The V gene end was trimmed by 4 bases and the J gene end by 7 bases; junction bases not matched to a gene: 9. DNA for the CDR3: TGTGCCAGCAGTTCGACAGGGTGGTTTGGTGAAAAACTGTTTTTT. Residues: CASSSTGWFGEKLFF. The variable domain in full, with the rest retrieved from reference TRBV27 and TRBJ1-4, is EAQVTQNPRYLITVTGKKLTVTCSQNMNHEYMSWYRQDPGLGLRQIYYSMNVEVTDKGDVPEGYKVSRKEKRNFPLILESPSPNQTSLYFCASSSTGWFGEKLFFGSGTQLSVL.

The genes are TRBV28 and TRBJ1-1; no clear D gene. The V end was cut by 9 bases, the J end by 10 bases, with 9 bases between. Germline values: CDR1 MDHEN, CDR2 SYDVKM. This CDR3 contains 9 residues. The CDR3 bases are TGTGCCAGTGCCCCTGGAGCTTTCTTT. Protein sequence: CASAPGAFF.

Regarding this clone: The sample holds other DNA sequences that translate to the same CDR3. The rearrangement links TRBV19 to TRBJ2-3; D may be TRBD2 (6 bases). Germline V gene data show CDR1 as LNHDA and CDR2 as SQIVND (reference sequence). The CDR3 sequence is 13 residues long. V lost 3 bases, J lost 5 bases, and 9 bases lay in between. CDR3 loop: CASSIQGGDTQYF. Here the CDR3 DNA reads TGTGCCAGTAGTATCCAGGGAGGAGATACGCAGTATTTT.

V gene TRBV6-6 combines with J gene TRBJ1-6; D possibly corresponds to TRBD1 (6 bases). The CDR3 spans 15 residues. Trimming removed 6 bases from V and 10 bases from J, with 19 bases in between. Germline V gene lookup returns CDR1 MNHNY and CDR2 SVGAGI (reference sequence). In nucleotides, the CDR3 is TGTGCCAGCAGCAACTACTTGGACAGCAAGTCACCCCTCCACTTT. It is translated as CASSNYLDSKSPLHF.

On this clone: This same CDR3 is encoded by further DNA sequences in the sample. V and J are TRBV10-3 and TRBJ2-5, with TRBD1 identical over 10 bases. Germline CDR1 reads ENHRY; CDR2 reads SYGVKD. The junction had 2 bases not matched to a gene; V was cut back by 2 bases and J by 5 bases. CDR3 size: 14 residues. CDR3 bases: TGTGCCATCAGTGAGGGGACAGGGGCCGAGACCCAGTACTTC. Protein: CAISEGTGAETQYF.

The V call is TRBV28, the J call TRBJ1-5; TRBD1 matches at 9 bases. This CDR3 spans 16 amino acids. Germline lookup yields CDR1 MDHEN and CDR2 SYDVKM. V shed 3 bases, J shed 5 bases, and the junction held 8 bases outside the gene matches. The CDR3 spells CASSFRFGTGHQPQHF. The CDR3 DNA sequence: TGTGCCAGCAGTTTTAGGTTTGGGACAGGGCATCAGCCCCAGCATTTT.

The CDR3 loop is CASSPGGPSTDTQYF. CDR3 coding DNA: TGTGCCAGCAGCCCCGGTGGACCCAGCACAGATACGCAGTATTTT. The J gene is TRBJ2-3, the V gene TRBV5-4; D gene ambiguous. V lost 4 bases to trimming and J lost 0 bases, with 12 bases between them. CDR3 length equals 15 residues. Germline values: CDR1 SGHNT, CDR2 YYREEE (reference sequence).

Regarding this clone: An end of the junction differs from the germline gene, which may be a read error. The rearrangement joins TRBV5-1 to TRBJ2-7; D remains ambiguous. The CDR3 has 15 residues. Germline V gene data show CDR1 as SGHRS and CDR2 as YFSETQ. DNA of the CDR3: TGCGCCAGCAGCTGGACGGGTAATCCCTCCAACGAGCAGTACTTC. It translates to CASSWTGNPSNEQYF.

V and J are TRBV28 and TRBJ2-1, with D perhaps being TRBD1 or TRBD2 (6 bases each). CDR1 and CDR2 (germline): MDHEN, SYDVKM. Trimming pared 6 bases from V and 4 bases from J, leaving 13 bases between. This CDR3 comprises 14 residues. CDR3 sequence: CASREGGLYNEQFF. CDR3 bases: TGTGCCAGCAGGGAGGGGGGACTTTACAATGAGCAGTTCTTC.

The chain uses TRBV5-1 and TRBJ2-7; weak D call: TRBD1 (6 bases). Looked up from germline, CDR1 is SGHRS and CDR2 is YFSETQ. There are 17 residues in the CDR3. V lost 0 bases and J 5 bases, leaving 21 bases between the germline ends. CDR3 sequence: CASSLARGGQGSDEQYF. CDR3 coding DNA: TGCGCCAGCAGCTTGGCCCGTGGGGGCCAGGGGAGTGACGAGCAGTACTTC.

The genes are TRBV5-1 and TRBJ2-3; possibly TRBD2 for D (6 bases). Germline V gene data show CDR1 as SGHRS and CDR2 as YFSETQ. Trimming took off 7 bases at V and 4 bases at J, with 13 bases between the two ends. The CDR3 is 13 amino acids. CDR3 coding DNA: TGCGCCAGCTCTAGCGCGATTTCAGATACGCAGTATTTT. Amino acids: CASSSAISDTQYF. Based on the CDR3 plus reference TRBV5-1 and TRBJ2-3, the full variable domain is KAGVTQTPRYLIKTRGQQVTLSCSPISGHRSVSWYQQTPGQGLQFLFEYFSETQRNKGNFPGRFSGRQFSNSRSEMNVSTLELGDSALYLCASSSAISDTQYFGPGTRLTVL.

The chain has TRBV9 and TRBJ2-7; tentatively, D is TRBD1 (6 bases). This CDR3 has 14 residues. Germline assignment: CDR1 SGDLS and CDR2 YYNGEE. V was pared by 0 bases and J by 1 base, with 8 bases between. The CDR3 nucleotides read TGTGCCAGCAGCGTAGATGGACAGTCCTACGAGCAGTACTTC. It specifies CASSVDGQSYEQYF.

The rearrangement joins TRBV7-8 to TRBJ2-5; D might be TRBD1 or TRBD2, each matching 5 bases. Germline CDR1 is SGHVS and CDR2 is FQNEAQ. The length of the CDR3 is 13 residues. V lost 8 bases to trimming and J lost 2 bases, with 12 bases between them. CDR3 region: CASDPGPQETQYF. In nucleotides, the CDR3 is TGTGCCAGCGATCCGGGGCCGCAAGAGACCCAGTACTTC. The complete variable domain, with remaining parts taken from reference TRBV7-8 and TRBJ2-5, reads GAGVSQSPRYKVAKRGQDVALRCDPISGHVSLFWYQQALGQGPEFLTYFQNEAQLDKSGLPSDRFFAERPEGSVSTLKIQRTQQEDSAVYLCASDPGPQETQYFGPGTRLLVL.

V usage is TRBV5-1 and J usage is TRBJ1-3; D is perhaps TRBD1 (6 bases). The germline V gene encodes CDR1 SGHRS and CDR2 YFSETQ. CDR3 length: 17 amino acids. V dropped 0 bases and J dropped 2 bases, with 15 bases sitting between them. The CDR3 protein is CASSLVGGHDTGNTIYF. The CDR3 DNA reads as TGCGCCAGCAGCTTGGTTGGGGGCCATGATACTGGAAACACCATATATTTT.

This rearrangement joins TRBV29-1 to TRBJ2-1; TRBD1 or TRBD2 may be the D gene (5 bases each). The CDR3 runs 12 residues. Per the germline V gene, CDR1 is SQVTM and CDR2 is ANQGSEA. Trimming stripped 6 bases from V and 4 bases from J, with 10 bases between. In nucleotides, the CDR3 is TGCAGCGTCTGGGACCGTTACAATGAGCAGTTCTTC. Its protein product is CSVWDRYNEQFF.

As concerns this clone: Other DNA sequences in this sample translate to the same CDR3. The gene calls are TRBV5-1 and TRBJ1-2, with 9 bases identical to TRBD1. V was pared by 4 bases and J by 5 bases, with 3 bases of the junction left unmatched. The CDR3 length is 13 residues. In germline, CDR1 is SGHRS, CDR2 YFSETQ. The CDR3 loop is CASSPGTGYGYTF. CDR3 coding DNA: TGCGCCAGCAGCCCTGGGACAGGGTATGGCTACACCTTC.